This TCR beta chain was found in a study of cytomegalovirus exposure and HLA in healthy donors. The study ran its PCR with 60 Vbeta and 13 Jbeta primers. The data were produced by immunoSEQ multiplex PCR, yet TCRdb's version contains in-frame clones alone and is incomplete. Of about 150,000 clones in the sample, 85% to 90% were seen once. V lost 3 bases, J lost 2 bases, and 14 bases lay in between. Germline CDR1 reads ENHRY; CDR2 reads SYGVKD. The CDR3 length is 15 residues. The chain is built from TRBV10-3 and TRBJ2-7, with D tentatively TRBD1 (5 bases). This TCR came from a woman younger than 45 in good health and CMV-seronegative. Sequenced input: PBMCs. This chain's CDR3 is CAISEGFMDTYEQYF. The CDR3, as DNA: TGTGCCATCAGTGAAGGCTTTATGGACACCTACGAGCAGTACTTC.